This TCR beta chain was retrieved from a study of CD8+CD57+ T cells in acquired aplastic anemia. About the research overall: The study obtained an average of roughly 3 ug of DNA from sorted CD4+ and CD8+ cells.

This CDR3 is built from 13 residues. CDR1 LNHDA and CDR2 SQIVND come from the germline V gene (reference sequence). V was shortened by 6 bases and J by 4 bases, with 12 bases between the two germline ends. As concerns this clonotype: Antigen: not known.

Notes on the study in general: Patients had around 30 CD8+ CDR3 sequences in common with controls (the shared set).

TCR beta VDJ and CDR3 were profiled, and genomic DNA was the template. TCRdb used MiXCR to reprocess the reads, holding one entry per CDR3 protein. The sample consists of 80,000 or so distinct CDR3 sequences, about half of them appearing once. Sequencing was performed on sorted CD4+, CD8+, or CD8+CD57+ T cells (not recorded which) from PBMCs. The rearrangement joins TRBV19 to TRBJ1-1; a possible D gene is TRBD1 (5 bases). This TCR came from a human donor in good health, serving as a control. This chain's CDR3 is CASRSRASTEAFF. The CDR3 coding sequence is TGTGCCAGTAGGAGCAGGGCCAGCACTGAAGCTTTCTTT.